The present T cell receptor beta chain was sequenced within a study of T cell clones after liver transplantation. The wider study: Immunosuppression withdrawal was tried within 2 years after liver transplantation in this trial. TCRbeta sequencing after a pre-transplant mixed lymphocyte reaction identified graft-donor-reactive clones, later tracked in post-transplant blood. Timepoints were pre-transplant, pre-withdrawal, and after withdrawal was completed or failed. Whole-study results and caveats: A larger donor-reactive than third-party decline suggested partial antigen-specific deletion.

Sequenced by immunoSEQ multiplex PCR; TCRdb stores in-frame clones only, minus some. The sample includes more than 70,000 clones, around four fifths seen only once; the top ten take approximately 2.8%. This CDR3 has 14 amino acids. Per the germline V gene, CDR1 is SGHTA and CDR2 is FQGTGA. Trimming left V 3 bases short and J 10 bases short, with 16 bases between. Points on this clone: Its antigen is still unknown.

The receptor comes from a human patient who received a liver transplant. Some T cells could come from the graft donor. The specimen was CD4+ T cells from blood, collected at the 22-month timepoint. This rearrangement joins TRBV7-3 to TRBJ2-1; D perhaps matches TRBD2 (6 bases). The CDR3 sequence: CASSLNSVTREQFF. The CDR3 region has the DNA TGTGCCAGCAGCTTGAATTCCGTGACTAGAGAGCAGTTCTTC.